The rows below give T cell receptor beta chains drawn from one sample of a study of blood T cell repertoires in COVID-19. The data were produced by immunoSEQ multiplex PCR, yet TCRdb's version contains in-frame clones alone and is incomplete. The sample carries about 300,000 clones, around 90% recorded once. Sequencing was done on a sample of PBMCs or T cells enriched from blood (not recorded which). The receptor set was obtained from a woman in her thirties who had recovered from COVID-19. CDR3s include the opening cysteine and the closing phenylalanine or tryptophan. A D gene is named only where the DNA matches it firmly. Only part of the rows carry a size: once, few, many, or a class if the clone is expanded.

cdr3_nt: TGTGCCAGTAGTACACAGGGAAACACTGAAGCTTTCTTT; cdr3_aa: CASSTQGNTEAFF; v_call: TRBV19; d_call: .; clone_size: .; j_call: TRBJ1-1
cdr3_nt: TGTGCCAGCAGCTTTGGGGCTTACGCTAATGAAAAACTGTTTTTT; cdr3_aa: CASSFGAYANEKLFF; v_call: TRBV5-5; d_call: .; clone_size: .; j_call: TRBJ1-4
cdr3_nt: TGTGCCAGCAGGCCGGGACAGGGGAGGTCAGATACGCAGTATTTT; cdr3_aa: CASRPGQGRSDTQYF; v_call: TRBV6-5; d_call: TRBD1; clone_size: .; j_call: TRBJ2-3
cdr3_nt: TGTGCCAGCAGTTGGACATCTATCAGGACTGAAGCTTTCTTT; cdr3_aa: CASSWTSIRTEAFF; v_call: TRBV25-1; d_call: .; clone_size: .; j_call: TRBJ1-1
cdr3_nt: TGTGCCAGCAGCCCCGGGACAGCCATCGGCGGTGAAGCTTTCTTT; cdr3_aa: CASSPGTAIGGEAFF; v_call: TRBV5-5; d_call: TRBD1; clone_size: .; j_call: TRBJ1-1
cdr3_nt: TGTGCCAGCAGCTTAACTGGGACAGCCTCTGGGGCCAACGTCCTGACTTTC; cdr3_aa: CASSLTGTASGANVLTF; v_call: TRBV7-3; d_call: TRBD1; clone_size: .; j_call: TRBJ2-6
cdr3_nt: TGCAGCGTCTCATCGCTAATGAACACTGAAGCTTTCTTT; cdr3_aa: CSVSSLMNTEAFF; v_call: TRBV29-1; d_call: .; clone_size: .; j_call: TRBJ1-1
cdr3_nt: TGTGCCAGCAGCGTTAAGCCCTTGAACACCGGGGAGCTGTTTTTT; cdr3_aa: CASSVKPLNTGELFF; v_call: TRBV6-5; d_call: .; clone_size: .; j_call: TRBJ2-2
cdr3_nt: TGTGCCACCAGTGATCCTCCTCCGGATACGCAGTATTTT; cdr3_aa: CATSDPPPDTQYF; v_call: TRBV24-1; d_call: .; clone_size: .; j_call: TRBJ2-3
cdr3_nt: TGTGCCAGCAGCAAAGCCAGGGAACCGAACACTGAAGCTTTCTTT; cdr3_aa: CASSKAREPNTEAFF; v_call: TRBV21-1; d_call: .; clone_size: .; j_call: TRBJ1-1
cdr3_nt: TGTGCCAGCCCCCGGGGGGGACGGATGAACACCGGGGAGCTGTTTTTT; cdr3_aa: CASPRGGRMNTGELFF; v_call: TRBV18; d_call: TRBD2; clone_size: .; j_call: TRBJ2-2
cdr3_nt: TGTGCCAGCAGCTCTACTCTTTCCATGAACACTGAAGCTTTCTTT; cdr3_aa: CASSSTLSMNTEAFF; v_call: TRBV7-8; d_call: .; clone_size: once; j_call: TRBJ1-1
cdr3_nt: TGCAGCGTCGGGGGGGGAGGGCTGAACACTGAAGCTTTCTTT; cdr3_aa: CSVGGGGLNTEAFF; v_call: TRBV29-1; d_call: .; clone_size: few; j_call: TRBJ1-1
cdr3_nt: TGTGCCAGCAGCCGTTGGGATGGACTAGCGGGGGGGCCGGGCACAGATACGCAGTATTTT; cdr3_aa: CASSRWDGLAGGPGTDTQYF; v_call: TRBV7-3; d_call: TRBD2; clone_size: .; j_call: TRBJ2-3
cdr3_nt: TGTGCCAGCAGTCCCATCCCCGGGGCAGGGGTAGGGCAGCCCCAGCATTTT; cdr3_aa: CASSPIPGAGVGQPQHF; v_call: TRBV6-6; d_call: .; clone_size: .; j_call: TRBJ1-5
cdr3_nt: TGCGCCAGCAGCCAAGACCGAACTACACCCAGCGAGCAGTACTTC; cdr3_aa: CASSQDRTTPSEQYF; v_call: TRBV4-3; d_call: .; clone_size: .; j_call: TRBJ2-7
cdr3_nt: TGTGCCAGCAGCCAACTGGGGGGCAAAAACATTCAGTACTTC; cdr3_aa: CASSQLGGKNIQYF; v_call: TRBV7-2; d_call: .; clone_size: .; j_call: TRBJ2-4
cdr3_nt: TGTGCCTGGAGCGTAGGGCAGGGCACTGAAGCTTTCTTT; cdr3_aa: CAWSVGQGTEAFF; v_call: TRBV30; d_call: .; clone_size: .; j_call: TRBJ1-1
cdr3_nt: TGTGCCAGCAGTGAAAGGGGTCTCACAGATACGCAGTATTTT; cdr3_aa: CASSERGLTDTQYF; v_call: TRBV2; d_call: .; clone_size: .; j_call: TRBJ2-3
cdr3_nt: TGTGCCAGCAGTGAAAGTAGCGGGGGCAGAGAGACCCAGTACTTC; cdr3_aa: CASSESSGGRETQYF; v_call: TRBV2; d_call: TRBD2; clone_size: .; j_call: TRBJ2-5
cdr3_nt: TGTGCCAGCTATTCCGTTTACGGGGGCTACACCTTC; cdr3_aa: CASYSVYGGYTF; v_call: TRBV6-5; d_call: .; clone_size: few; j_call: TRBJ1-2
cdr3_nt: TGTGCCAGTAGCCCGGACACGCTCCCCTACGAGCAGTACTTC; cdr3_aa: CASSPDTLPYEQYF; v_call: TRBV19; d_call: .; clone_size: .; j_call: TRBJ2-7
cdr3_nt: TGTGCCAGCAGTACGGAAATTTCGGGTGGCTACACCTTC; cdr3_aa: CASSTEISGGYTF; v_call: TRBV6-2/TRBV6-3; d_call: .; clone_size: once; j_call: TRBJ1-2
cdr3_nt: TGTGCCTGGAACAGACAGGGCACTAATGAAAAACTGTTTTTT; cdr3_aa: CAWNRQGTNEKLFF; v_call: TRBV30; d_call: TRBD1; clone_size: few; j_call: TRBJ1-4
cdr3_nt: TGTGCCAGTAGTTTGACAGCCAACTCCTACGAGCAGTACTTC; cdr3_aa: CASSLTANSYEQYF; v_call: TRBV19; d_call: .; clone_size: .; j_call: TRBJ2-7
cdr3_nt: TGTGCCAGCTCACCCCAGGGGATGAACACTGAAGCTTTCTTT; cdr3_aa: CASSPQGMNTEAFF; v_call: TRBV18; d_call: .; clone_size: few; j_call: TRBJ1-1
cdr3_nt: TGTGCCACCAGCACTGGCCGGGTTGGCTACACCTTC; cdr3_aa: CATSTGRVGYTF; v_call: TRBV15; d_call: .; clone_size: .; j_call: TRBJ1-2
cdr3_nt: TGCGCCAGCAGCTCGCAGGGGGCCCAAGCTAACTATGGCTACACCTTC; cdr3_aa: CASSSQGAQANYGYTF; v_call: TRBV5-1; d_call: TRBD1; clone_size: .; j_call: TRBJ1-2
cdr3_nt: TGTGCCAGCAGCGCTACGGACAGGGCTAACTATGGCTACACCTTC; cdr3_aa: CASSATDRANYGYTF; v_call: TRBV9; d_call: TRBD1; clone_size: .; j_call: TRBJ1-2
cdr3_nt: TGTGCCAGCAGTGATTGGGGGCGGACTGAAGCTTTCTTT; cdr3_aa: CASSDWGRTEAFF; v_call: TRBV2; d_call: .; clone_size: .; j_call: TRBJ1-1
cdr3_nt: TGTGCCAGCAGTCAAACCGGGACAGGGGGCTACGAGCAGTACTTC; cdr3_aa: CASSQTGTGGYEQYF; v_call: TRBV6-5; d_call: TRBD1; clone_size: .; j_call: TRBJ2-7
cdr3_nt: TGTGCCAGTAGTATGAGGGACAGCCCGAAACTGTTTTTT; cdr3_aa: CASSMRDSPKLFF; v_call: TRBV19; d_call: TRBD1; clone_size: .; j_call: TRBJ1-4
cdr3_nt: TGTGCCAGCAGGTGGGGGGGTCCCACTGAAGCTTTCTTT; cdr3_aa: CASRWGGPTEAFF; v_call: TRBV28; d_call: .; clone_size: .; j_call: TRBJ1-1
cdr3_nt: TGTGCCAGCAGCCAGGACAGGGGAGGTGAGGGCACAGATACGCAGTATTTT; cdr3_aa: CASSQDRGGEGTDTQYF; v_call: TRBV11-3; d_call: TRBD1; clone_size: .; j_call: TRBJ2-3
cdr3_nt: TGCGCCAGCAGCCGGACAGGGTCTAATGAAAAACTGTTTTTT; cdr3_aa: CASSRTGSNEKLFF; v_call: TRBV5-1; d_call: TRBD1; clone_size: .; j_call: TRBJ1-4
cdr3_nt: TGCAGCGTTGATGGACAGGGCCGCACTGAAGCTTTCTTT; cdr3_aa: CSVDGQGRTEAFF; v_call: TRBV29-1; d_call: TRBD1; clone_size: .; j_call: TRBJ1-1
cdr3_nt: TGTGCCAGCAGCTCCTGGACTAGCGGGGGGGTGAGCTCCTACGAGCAGTACTTC; cdr3_aa: CASSSWTSGGVSSYEQYF; v_call: TRBV7-9; d_call: TRBD2; clone_size: .; j_call: TRBJ2-7
cdr3_nt: TGTGCCTGGAGCCGGGACAGGGGAGGGAACACTGAAGCTTTCTTT; cdr3_aa: CAWSRDRGGNTEAFF; v_call: TRBV30; d_call: TRBD1; clone_size: .; j_call: TRBJ1-1
cdr3_nt: TGCGCCAGCAGCTTGGAGACCCCGGGCTATGGCTACACCTTC; cdr3_aa: CASSLETPGYGYTF; v_call: TRBV5-1; d_call: .; clone_size: .; j_call: TRBJ1-2
cdr3_nt: TGTGCCAGCAGCCAAGCGGCAGGGGGCGGTTCCTATGGCTACACCTTC; cdr3_aa: CASSQAAGGGSYGYTF; v_call: TRBV3-1/TRBV3-2; d_call: TRBD1; clone_size: few; j_call: TRBJ1-2
cdr3_nt: TGTGCCAGCAGTCAAAGGCGGCAAGATAATCAGCCCCAGCATTTT; cdr3_aa: CASSQRRQDNQPQHF; v_call: TRBV6-5; d_call: .; clone_size: .; j_call: TRBJ1-5
cdr3_nt: TGTGCCAGCCGCGGGCAACAGAACACTGAAGCTTTCTTT; cdr3_aa: CASRGQQNTEAFF; v_call: TRBV6-5; d_call: .; clone_size: .; j_call: TRBJ1-1
cdr3_nt: TGCGCCAGCAGCCCGACGAGGATCGATAACTATGGCTACACCTTC; cdr3_aa: CASSPTRIDNYGYTF; v_call: TRBV5-1; d_call: .; clone_size: .; j_call: TRBJ1-2
cdr3_nt: TGTGCCAGCGGCGGACAGGGGCACAGCTATGGCTACACCTTC; cdr3_aa: CASGGQGHSYGYTF; v_call: TRBV9; d_call: TRBD1; clone_size: once; j_call: TRBJ1-2
cdr3_nt: TGTGCCAGCACTAAAGAGCTCACAAGCGCAGGGGGCGCCTACACCTTC; cdr3_aa: CASTKELTSAGGAYTF; v_call: TRBV27; d_call: TRBD1; clone_size: .; j_call: TRBJ1-2
cdr3_nt: TGTGCCAGCAGCCTTCTCAGCACAGATACGCAGTATTTT; cdr3_aa: CASSLLSTDTQYF; v_call: TRBV7-9; d_call: .; clone_size: .; j_call: TRBJ2-3
cdr3_nt: TGTGCCAGCAGCTGGACAGGGGCTAACACCGGGGAGCTGTTTTTT; cdr3_aa: CASSWTGANTGELFF; v_call: TRBV7-9; d_call: TRBD1; clone_size: .; j_call: TRBJ2-2